Shown below are 10 T cell receptor beta chains from a single sample sequenced in a study of blood T cell repertoires in COVID-19. Assay: immunoSEQ multiplex PCR; the TCRdb copy retains only in-frame clones and omits some. The table has under 200,000 clones, 88% seen once. Sequencing was performed on peripheral blood. The receptors shown here come from a man aged 35-49 years with active or convalescent COVID-19.

This chain uses TRBV7-9 with TRBJ1-3, with unresolved D. The CDR3 is 19 amino acids. Trimming pared 2 bases from V and 0 bases from J, leaving 20 bases between. Germline lookup yields CDR1 SEHNR and CDR2 FQNEAQ (reference sequence). The CDR3 bases are TGTGCCAGCAGCTTACCCTTCGTTGGGAGGGAAGACTCTGGAAACACCATATATTTT. This translates into CASSLPFVGREDSGNTIYF.

The chain combines TRBV4-1 with TRBJ2-3; D not certain. V lost 3 bases and J lost 0, with 10 bases in between. From germline, CDR1 is MGHRA and CDR2 YSYEKL. The CDR3 loop spans 15 amino acids. The chain's CDR3 is CASSQGRLSTDTQYF. The DNA of the CDR3 is TGCGCCAGCAGCCAGGGCCGCCTTAGCACAGATACGCAGTATTTT.

The J gene is TRBJ1-6, the V gene TRBV19; TRBD1 matches 7 bases. CDR1 is LNHDA, CDR2 SQIVND, per germline (reference sequence). This CDR3 is built from 18 residues. V was pared by 3 bases and J by 0 bases, with 8 bases of the junction left unmatched. The chain's CDR3 is CASSIEGTVLSYNSPLHF. The CDR3 nucleotides read TGTGCCAGTAGTATCGAGGGGACAGTTCTCTCCTATAATTCACCCCTCCACTTT.

The chain joins TRBV11-1 to TRBJ1-1; D gene ambiguous. V was trimmed by 7 bases and J by 4 bases, leaving 19 bases between them. Germline V CDR1 and CDR2: SGHAT, FQDESV (reference sequence). The CDR3 totals 15 residues. The CDR3 DNA is TGTGCCAGCACCTTCGAGAAAGGACGGGGCACTGAAGCTTTCTTT. This encodes CASTFEKGRGTEAFF.

The rearrangement links TRBV7-2 to TRBJ2-3; 12 nucleotides align to TRBD2. Unmatched junction bases numbered 5, after V lost 5 bases and J lost 2 bases. Looked up from germline, CDR1 is SGHTA and CDR2 is FQGNSA. The CDR3 contains 16 residues. CDR3 sequence: CASSTGLAGITDTQYF. CDR3 DNA: TGTGCCAGCAGCACCGGACTAGCGGGGATCACAGATACGCAGTATTTT. The full variable domain, completed using reference TRBV7-2 and TRBJ2-3, is GAGVSQSPSNKVTEKGKDVELRCDPISGHTALYWYRQSLGQGLEFLIYFQGNSAPDKSGLPSDRFSAERTGGSVSTLTIQRTQQEDSAVYLCASSTGLAGITDTQYFGPGTRLTVL.

This clone was found a few times. V usage is TRBV9 and J usage is TRBJ2-7, with a tentative D call TRBD2 (5 bases). The CDR3 covers 12 residues. CDR1 SGDLS and CDR2 YYNGEE come from the germline V gene. Trimming left V 4 bases short and J 7 bases short, with 12 bases between. The CDR3 protein is CASSPPGGEQYF. The CDR3 DNA reads as TGTGCCAGCAGCCCCCCGGGCGGGGAGCAGTACTTC. Full variable domain (outside the CDR3, taken from reference TRBV9 and TRBJ2-7): DSGVTQTPKHLITATGQRVTLRCSPRSGDLSVYWYQQSLDQGLQFLIQYYNGEERAKGNILERFSAQQFPDLHSELNLSSLELGDSALYFCASSPPGGEQYFGPGTRLTVT.

The CDR3 is CSASVRGSDTQYF. The CDR3 nucleotides are TGCAGTGCTAGTGTCCGGGGATCAGATACGCAGTATTTT. The genes are TRBV20-1 and TRBJ2-3; D possibly corresponds to TRBD2 (5 bases). This CDR3 has 13 residues. From germline, CDR1 is DFQATT and CDR2 SNEGSKA (reference sequence). V was trimmed by 3 bases and J by 4 bases, leaving 11 bases between them.

This chain links TRBV6-1 with TRBJ1-2; a possible D gene is TRBD1 (6 bases). The V end was cut by 1 base, the J end by 4 bases, with 13 bases between. The CDR3 length is 15 residues. Germline assignment: CDR1 MNHNS and CDR2 SASEGT. The CDR3 region has the DNA TGTGCCAGCAGTGAAGGATGGGGGGGCCCCTATGGCTACACCTTC. Its protein product is CASSEGWGGPYGYTF.

The chain links TRBV28 to TRBJ1-2, with D perhaps matching TRBD1 (5 bases). This CDR3 has 13 residues. Germline assignment: CDR1 MDHEN and CDR2 SYDVKM. The V end lost 8 bases, the J end lost 8 bases, and 18 bases lay between the germline ends. The CDR3 DNA is TGTGCCAGCGGACCTAGGCAGGGCCAAGGCTACACCTTC. Amino acids: CASGPRQGQGYTF.

The rearrangement uses TRBV3-1 (or the pseudogene TRBV3-2) and TRBJ2-3, with D tentatively TRBD1 (8 bases). Trimming cost V 4 bases and J 6 bases, with 17 bases left between them. CDR3 length equals 15 residues. Germline V CDR1 and CDR2: LGHDT, YNNKEL (reference sequence). CDR3 sequence: CASSPYRGGRDTQYF. Here the CDR3 DNA reads TGTGCCAGCAGCCCCTACAGGGGGGGGAGGGATACGCAGTATTTT.